This TCR beta chain was captured by sequencing in a study of cytomegalovirus exposure and HLA in healthy donors. Points on this clone: Its antigen is still unknown.

As for the donors, each was a healthy bone marrow donor. Study-wide points: A later analysis appeared to link common viral pathogens to several of the most significant clusters. TCR beta chain V- and J-gene trimming was linked, in a later analysis, to a missense variant in DCLRE1C.

The J segment lost 1 base and the V segment lost 7 bases, leaving 14 bases of the junction unmatched. The CDR3 contains 17 residues. CDR1 is SGHVS and CDR2 is FQNEAQ in the germline V gene. The PCR had 60 Vbeta and 13 Jbeta primers. Here immunoSEQ multiplex PCR was the method, and the copy in TCRdb shows in-frame clones only, minus some. In all, the sample yields approximately 38,000 clones. This receptor was identified in a man between 40 and 49 years old in good health and CMV-seropositive. Material: PBMCs. The genes are TRBV7-8 and TRBJ2-7; 9 positions match TRBD1. CDR3 protein: CASTQSRGTGLSYEQYF. As DNA, the CDR3 is TGTGCCAGCACCCAATCAAGAGGGACAGGGCTATCCTACGAGCAGTACTTC.